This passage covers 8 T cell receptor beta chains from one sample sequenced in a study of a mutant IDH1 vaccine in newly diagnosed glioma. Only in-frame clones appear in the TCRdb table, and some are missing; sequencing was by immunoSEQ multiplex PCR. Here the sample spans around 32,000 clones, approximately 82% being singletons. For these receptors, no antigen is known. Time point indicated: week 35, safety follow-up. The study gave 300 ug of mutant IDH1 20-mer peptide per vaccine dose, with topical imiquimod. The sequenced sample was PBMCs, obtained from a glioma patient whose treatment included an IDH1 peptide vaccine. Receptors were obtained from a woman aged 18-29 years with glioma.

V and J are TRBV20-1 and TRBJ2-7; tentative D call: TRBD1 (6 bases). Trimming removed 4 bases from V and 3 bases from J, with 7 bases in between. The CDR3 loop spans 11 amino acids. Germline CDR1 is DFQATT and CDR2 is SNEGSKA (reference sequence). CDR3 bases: TGCAGTGCTACACAGGGCTACGAGCAGTACTTC. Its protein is CSATQGYEQYF.

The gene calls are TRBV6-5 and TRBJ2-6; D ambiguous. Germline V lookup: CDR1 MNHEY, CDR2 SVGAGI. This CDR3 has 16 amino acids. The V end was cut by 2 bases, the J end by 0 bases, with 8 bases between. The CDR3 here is CASSYALGSGANVLTF. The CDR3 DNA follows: TGTGCCAGCAGTTACGCGTTGGGCTCTGGGGCCAACGTCCTGACTTTC.

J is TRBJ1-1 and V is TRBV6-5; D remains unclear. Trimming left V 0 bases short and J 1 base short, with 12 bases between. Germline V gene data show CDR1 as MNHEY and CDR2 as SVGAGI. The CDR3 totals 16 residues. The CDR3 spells CASSYSFQGGNTEAFF. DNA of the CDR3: TGTGCCAGCAGTTACTCGTTCCAAGGCGGGAACACTGAAGCTTTCTTT.

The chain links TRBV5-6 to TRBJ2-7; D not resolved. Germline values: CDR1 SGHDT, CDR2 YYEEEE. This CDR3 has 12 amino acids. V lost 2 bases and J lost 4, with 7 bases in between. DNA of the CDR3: TGTGCCAGCAGCTTAGCCAGTTACGAGCAGTACTTC. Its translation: CASSLASYEQYF.

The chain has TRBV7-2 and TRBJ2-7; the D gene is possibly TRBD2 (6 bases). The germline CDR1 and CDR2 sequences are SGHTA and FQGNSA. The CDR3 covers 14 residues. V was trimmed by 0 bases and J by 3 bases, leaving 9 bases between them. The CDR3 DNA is TGTGCCAGCAGCTTAGCGGCCGGGAGCTACGAGCAGTACTTC. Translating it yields CASSLAAGSYEQYF.

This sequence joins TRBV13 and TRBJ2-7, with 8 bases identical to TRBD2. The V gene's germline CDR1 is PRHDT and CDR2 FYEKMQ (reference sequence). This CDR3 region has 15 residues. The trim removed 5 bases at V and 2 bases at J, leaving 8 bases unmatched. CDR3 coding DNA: TGTGCCAGCAGCCCGGCGGGAGGACTTACCTACGAGCAGTACTTC. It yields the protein CASSPAGGLTYEQYF.

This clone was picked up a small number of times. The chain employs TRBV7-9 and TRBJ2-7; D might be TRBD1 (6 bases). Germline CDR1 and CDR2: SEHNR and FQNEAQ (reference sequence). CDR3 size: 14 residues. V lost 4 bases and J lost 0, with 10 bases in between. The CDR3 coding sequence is TGTGCCAGCAGCTCTCGACAGGCCTCCTACGAGCAGTACTTC. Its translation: CASSSRQASYEQYF.

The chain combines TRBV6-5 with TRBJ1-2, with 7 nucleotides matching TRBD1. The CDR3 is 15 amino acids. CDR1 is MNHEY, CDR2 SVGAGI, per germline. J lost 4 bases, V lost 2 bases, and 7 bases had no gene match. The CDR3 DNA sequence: TGTGCCAGCAGTTACGTCGGACAGGACGCCTATGGCTACACCTTC. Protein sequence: CASSYVGQDAYGYTF.